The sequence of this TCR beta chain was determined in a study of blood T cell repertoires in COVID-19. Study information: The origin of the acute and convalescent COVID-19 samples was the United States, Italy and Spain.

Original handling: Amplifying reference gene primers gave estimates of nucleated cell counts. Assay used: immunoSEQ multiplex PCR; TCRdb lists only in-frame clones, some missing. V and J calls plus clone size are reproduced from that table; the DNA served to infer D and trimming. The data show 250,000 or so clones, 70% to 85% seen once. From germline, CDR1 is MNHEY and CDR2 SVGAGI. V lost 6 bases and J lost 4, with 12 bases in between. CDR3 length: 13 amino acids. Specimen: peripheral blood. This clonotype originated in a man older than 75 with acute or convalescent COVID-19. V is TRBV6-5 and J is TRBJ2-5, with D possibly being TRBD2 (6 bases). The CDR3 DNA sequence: TGTGCCAGCAGGGGCAAGGAGGGAGAGACCCAGTACTTC. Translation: CASRGKEGETQYF.